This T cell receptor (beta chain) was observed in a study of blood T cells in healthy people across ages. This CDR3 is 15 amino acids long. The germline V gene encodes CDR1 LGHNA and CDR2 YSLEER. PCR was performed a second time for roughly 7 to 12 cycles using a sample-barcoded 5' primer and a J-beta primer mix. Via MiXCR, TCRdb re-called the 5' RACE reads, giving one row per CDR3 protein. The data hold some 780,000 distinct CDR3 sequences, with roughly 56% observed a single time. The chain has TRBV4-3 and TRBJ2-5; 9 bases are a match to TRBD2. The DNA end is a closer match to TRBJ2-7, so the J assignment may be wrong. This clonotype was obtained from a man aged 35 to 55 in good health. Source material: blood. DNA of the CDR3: TGCGCCAGCAGCCAAGTAGCGGGAGCAGCCTACGAGCAGTACTTC. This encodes CASSQVAGAAYEQYF.